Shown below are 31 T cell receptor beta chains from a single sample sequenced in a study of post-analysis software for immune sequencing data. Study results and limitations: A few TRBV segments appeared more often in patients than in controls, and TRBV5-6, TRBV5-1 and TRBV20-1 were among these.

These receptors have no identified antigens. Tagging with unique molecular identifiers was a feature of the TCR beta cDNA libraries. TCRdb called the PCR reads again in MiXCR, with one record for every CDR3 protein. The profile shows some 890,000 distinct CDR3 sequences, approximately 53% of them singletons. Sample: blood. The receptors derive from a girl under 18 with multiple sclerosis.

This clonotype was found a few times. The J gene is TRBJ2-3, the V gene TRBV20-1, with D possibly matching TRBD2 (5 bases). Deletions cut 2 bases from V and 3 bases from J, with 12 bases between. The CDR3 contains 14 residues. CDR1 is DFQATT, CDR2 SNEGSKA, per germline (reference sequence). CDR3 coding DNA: TGCAGTGCTAGAATGGGAGTTTGGACAGATACGCAGTATTTT. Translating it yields CSARMGVWTDTQYF.

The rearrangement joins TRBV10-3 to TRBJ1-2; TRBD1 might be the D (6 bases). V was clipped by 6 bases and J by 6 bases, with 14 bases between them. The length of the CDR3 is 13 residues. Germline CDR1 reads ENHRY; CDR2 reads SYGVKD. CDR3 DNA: TGTGCCATCAGGGATCAGGGGTCGGATGGCTACACCTTC. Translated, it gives CAIRDQGSDGYTF.

The CDR3 loop reads CASSLRGGKVSTDTQYF. The CDR3, as DNA: TGTGCCAGCAGCCTGCGCGGGGGGAAGGTTAGCACAGATACGCAGTATTTT. The chain couples TRBV7-6 to TRBJ2-3; 8 positions agree with TRBD2. V trimming: 5 bases; J trimming: 0 bases; junction bases outside the gene matches: 10. Germline V CDR1 and CDR2: SGHVS, FNYEAQ. The CDR3 is 17 residues long.

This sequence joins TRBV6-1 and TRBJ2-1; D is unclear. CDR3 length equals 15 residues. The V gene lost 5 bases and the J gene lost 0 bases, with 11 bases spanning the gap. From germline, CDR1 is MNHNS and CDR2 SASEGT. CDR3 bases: TGTGCCAGCAGTCGCGTTGACCGCTCCTACAATGAGCAGTTCTTC. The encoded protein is CASSRVDRSYNEQFF.

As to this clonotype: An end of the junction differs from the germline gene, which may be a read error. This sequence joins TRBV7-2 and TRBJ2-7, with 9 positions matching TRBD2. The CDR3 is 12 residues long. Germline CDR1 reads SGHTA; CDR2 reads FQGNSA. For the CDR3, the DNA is TGTGCCAGCAGCCCCCGCCTAGCGGGATGTAGCTTC. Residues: CASSPRLAGCSF.

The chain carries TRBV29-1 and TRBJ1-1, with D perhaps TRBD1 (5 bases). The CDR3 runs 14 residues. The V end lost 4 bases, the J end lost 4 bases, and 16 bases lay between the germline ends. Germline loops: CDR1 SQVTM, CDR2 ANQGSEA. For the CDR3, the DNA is TGCAGCGTTGCAGTTCGGGGGAGGGTCACTGAAGCTTTCTTT. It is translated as CSVAVRGRVTEAFF.

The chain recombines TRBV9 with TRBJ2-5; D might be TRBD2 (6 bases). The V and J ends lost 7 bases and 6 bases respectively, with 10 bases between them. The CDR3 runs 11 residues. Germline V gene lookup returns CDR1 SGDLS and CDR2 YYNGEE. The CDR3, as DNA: TGTGCCAGCGGGAGGAGTAAGACCCAGTACTTC. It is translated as CASGRSKTQYF. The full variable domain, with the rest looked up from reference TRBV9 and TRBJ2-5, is DSGVTQTPKHLITATGQRVTLRCSPRSGDLSVYWYQQSLDQGLQFLIQYYNGEERAKGNILERFSAQQFPDLHSELNLSSLELGDSALYFCASGRSKTQYFGPGTRLLVL.

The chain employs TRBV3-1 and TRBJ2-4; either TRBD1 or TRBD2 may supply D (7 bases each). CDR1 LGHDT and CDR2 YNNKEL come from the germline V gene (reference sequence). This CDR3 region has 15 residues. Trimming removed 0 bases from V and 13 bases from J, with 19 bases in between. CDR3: CASSQEGRGPAEQYF. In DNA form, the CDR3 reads TGTGCCAGCAGCCAAGAGGGGAGGGGGCCCGCGGAGCAGTACTTC.

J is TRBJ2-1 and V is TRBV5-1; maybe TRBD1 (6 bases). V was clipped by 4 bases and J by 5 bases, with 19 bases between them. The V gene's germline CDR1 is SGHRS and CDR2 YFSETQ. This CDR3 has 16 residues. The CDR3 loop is CASSPRTVVLNNEQFF. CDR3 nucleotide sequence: TGCGCCAGCAGCCCTAGGACAGTTGTGCTAAACAATGAGCAGTTCTTC.

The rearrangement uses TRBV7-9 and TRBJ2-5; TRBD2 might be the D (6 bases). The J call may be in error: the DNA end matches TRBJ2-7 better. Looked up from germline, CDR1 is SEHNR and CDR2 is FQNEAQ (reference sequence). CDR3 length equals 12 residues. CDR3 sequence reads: CASSPDYSEQYF. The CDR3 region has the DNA TGTGCCAGCAGCCCGGACTACTCCGAGCAGTACTTC.

The CDR3 loop reads CSARGTEASEQYF. CDR3 bases: TGCAGTGCTAGAGGGACGGAAGCCTCCGAGCAGTACTTC. The chain employs TRBV20-1 and TRBJ2-7, with D uncertain. Germline V lookup: CDR1 DFQATT, CDR2 SNEGSKA (reference sequence). The CDR3 contains 13 residues. The V and J ends lost 1 base and 6 bases respectively, with 13 bases between them.

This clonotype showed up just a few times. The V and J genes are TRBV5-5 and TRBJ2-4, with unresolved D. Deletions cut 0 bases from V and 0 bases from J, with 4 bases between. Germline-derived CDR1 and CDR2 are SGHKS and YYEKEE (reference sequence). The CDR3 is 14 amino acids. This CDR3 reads CASSLGAAKNIQYF. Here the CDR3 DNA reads TGTGCCAGCAGCTTGGGTGCAGCCAAAAACATTCAGTACTTC.

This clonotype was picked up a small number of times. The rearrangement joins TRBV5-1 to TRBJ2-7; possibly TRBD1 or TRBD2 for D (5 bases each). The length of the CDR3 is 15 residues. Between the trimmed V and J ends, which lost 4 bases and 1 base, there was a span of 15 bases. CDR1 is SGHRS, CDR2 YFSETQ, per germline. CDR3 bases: TGCGCCAGCAGCCCGGAACGGGGACCTTCCTACGAGCAGTACTTC. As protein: CASSPERGPSYEQYF.

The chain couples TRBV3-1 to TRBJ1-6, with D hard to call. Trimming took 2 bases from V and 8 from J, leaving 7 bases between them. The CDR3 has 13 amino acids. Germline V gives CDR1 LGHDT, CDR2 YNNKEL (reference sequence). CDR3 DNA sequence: TGTGCCAGCAGCCAACGGCGGGATTCACCCCTCCACTTT. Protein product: CASSQRRDSPLHF.

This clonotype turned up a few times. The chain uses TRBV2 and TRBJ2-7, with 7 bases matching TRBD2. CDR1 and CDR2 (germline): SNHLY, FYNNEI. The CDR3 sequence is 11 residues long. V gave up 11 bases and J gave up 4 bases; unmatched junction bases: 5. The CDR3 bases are TGTGCCCACCGAGCGGGATACGAGCAGTACTTC. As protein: CAHRAGYEQYF.

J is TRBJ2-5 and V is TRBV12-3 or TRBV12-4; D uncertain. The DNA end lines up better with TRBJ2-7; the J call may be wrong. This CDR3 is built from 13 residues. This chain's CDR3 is CASSLREAYEQYF. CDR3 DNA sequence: TGTGCCAGCAGTTTACGAGAAGCCTACGAGCAGTACTTC.

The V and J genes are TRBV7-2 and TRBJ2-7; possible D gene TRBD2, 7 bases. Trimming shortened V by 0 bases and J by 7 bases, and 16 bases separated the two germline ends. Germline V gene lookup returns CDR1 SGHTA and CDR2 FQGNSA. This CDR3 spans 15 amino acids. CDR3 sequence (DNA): TGTGCCAGCAGCTTAGCGCGGGGGCGGGAGATGGAGCAGTACTTC. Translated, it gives CASSLARGREMEQYF.

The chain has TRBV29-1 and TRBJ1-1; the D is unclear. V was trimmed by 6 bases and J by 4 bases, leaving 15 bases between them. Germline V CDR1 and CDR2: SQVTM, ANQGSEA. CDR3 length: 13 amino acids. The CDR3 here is CSVSTSTTTEAFF. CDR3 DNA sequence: TGCAGCGTCTCTACATCAACGACCACTGAAGCTTTCTTT.

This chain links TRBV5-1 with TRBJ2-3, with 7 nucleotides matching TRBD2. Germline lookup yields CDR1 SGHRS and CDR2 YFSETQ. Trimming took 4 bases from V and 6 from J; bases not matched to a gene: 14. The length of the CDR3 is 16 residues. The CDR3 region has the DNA TGCGCCAGCAGCCCCATCCCGGGAGGATTTATGGATACGCAGTATTTT. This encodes CASSPIPGGFMDTQYF.

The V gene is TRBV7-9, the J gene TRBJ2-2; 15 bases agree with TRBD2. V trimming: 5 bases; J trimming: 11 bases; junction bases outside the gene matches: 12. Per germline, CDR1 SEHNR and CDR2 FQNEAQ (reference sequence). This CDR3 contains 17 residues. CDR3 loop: CASSGGLAGGGPYELFF. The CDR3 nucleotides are TGTGCCAGCAGCGGGGGACTAGCGGGAGGAGGACCCTACGAGCTGTTTTTT.

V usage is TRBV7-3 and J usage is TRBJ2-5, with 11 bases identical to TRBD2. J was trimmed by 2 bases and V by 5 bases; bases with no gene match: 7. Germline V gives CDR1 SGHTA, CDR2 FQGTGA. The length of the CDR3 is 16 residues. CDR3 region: CASSTGVAGGQETQYF. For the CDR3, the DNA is TGTGCCAGCAGCACGGGGGTAGCGGGGGGGCAAGAGACCCAGTACTTC.

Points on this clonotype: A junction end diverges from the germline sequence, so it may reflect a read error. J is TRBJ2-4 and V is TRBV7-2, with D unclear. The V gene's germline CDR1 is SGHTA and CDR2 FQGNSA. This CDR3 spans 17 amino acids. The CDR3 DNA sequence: TGTGCCAGCAGCTTAGTTGGGGTTTCCTTAGCCCAAAACATTCAGTACTTC. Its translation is CASSLVGVSLAQNIQYF.

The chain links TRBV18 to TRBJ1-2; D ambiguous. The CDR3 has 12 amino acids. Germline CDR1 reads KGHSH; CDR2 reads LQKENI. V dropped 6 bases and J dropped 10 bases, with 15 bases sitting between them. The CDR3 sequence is CASSPTLRDYTF. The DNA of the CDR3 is TGTGCCAGCTCCCCCACCCTGCGAGACTACACCTTC.

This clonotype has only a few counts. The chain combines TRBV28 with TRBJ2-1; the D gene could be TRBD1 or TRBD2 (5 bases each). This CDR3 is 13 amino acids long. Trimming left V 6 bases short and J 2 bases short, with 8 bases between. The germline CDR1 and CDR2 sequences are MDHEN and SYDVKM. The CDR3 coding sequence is TGTGCCAGCAGGGGACCAACCTACAATGAGCAGTTCTTC. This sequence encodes CASRGPTYNEQFF.

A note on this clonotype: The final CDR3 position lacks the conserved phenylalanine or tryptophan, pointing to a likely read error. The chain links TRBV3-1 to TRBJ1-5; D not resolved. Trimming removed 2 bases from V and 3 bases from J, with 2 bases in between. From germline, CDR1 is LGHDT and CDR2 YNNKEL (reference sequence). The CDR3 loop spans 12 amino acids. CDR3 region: CASSQYNQPQHL. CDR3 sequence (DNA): TGTGCCAGCAGCCAATACAATCAGCCCCAGCATTTG.

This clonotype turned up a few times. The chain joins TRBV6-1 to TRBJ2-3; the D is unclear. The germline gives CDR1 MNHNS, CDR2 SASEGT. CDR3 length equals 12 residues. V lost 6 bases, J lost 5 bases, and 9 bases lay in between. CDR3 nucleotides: TGTGCCAGCAGCCCCTGGGAAGATACGCAGTATTTT. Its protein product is CASSPWEDTQYF.

DNA for the CDR3: TGTGCCAGCATTAAAAAAGAGAAGGAGACCCAGTACTTC. Encoded protein: CASIKKEKETQYF. The rearrangement joins TRBV2 to TRBJ2-5; D gene unclear. CDR3 length: 13 amino acids. V gave up 7 bases and J gave up 5 bases, with 14 bases separating them. The germline gives CDR1 SNHLY, CDR2 FYNNEI.

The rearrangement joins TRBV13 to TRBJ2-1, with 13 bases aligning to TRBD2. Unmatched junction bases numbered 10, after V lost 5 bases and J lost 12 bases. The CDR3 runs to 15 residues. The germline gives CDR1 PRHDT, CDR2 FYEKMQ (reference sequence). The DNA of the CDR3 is TGTGCCAGCAGCATACGACTAGCGGGAGGTGTAGGGCAGTTCTTC. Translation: CASSIRLAGGVGQFF.

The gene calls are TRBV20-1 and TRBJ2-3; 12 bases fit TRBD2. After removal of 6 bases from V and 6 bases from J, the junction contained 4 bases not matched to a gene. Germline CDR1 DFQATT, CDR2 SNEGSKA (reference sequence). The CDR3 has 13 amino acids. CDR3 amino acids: CSATGTSGDTQYF. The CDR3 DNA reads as TGCAGTGCAACCGGGACTAGCGGGGATACGCAGTATTTT.

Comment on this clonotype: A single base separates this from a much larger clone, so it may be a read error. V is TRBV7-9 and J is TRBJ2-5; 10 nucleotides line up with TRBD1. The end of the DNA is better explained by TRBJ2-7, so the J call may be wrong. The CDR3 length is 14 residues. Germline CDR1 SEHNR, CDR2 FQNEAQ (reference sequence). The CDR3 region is CASSPGQGFHEQYF. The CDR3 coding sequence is TGTGCCAGCAGCCCGGGACAGGGGTTCCACGAGCAGTACTTC.

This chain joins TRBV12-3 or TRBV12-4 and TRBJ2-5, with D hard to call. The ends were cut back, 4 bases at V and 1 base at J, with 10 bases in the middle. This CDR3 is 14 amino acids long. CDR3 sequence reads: CASSSREVQETQYF. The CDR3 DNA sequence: TGTGCCAGCAGTTCCAGAGAGGTCCAAGAGACCCAGTACTTC.